The 30 T cell receptor beta chains in this list originate from one sample, sequenced in a study of blood T cell repertoires in COVID-19. Sequenced by immunoSEQ multiplex PCR; TCRdb stores in-frame clones only, minus some. The sample lists about 370,000 clones; 80% to 90% were seen once. Sequencing used PBMCs or T cells enriched from blood (not recorded which). The receptors were sampled from a man younger than 35 who had recovered from COVID-19.

This chain uses TRBV6-5 with TRBJ2-7; D is uncertain. Germline V gene sequence: CDR1 MNHEY, CDR2 SVGAGI. This CDR3 has 15 amino acids. Trimming removed 0 bases at V and 0 bases at J, with 9 bases between. The DNA of the CDR3 is TGTGCCAGCAGTTACTCGGGCAGGTTCTCCTACGAGCAGTACTTC. Protein sequence: CASSYSGRFSYEQYF.

This sequence joins TRBV6-5 and TRBJ2-7; D is possibly TRBD2 (6 bases). The CDR3 length is 12 residues. V was clipped by 7 bases and J by 1 base, with 8 bases between them. Germline V gene sequence: CDR1 MNHEY, CDR2 SVGAGI. The DNA of the CDR3 is TGTGCCAGCATCGGGAGTTCCTACGAGCAGTACTTC. Translated, it gives CASIGSSYEQYF.

The rearrangement uses TRBV28 and TRBJ1-3; D unclear. CDR1 MDHEN and CDR2 SYDVKM come from the germline V gene. The CDR3 is made up of 16 amino acids. V lost 2 bases and J lost 0, with 11 bases in between. The chain's CDR3 is CASSLSDPSSGNTIYF. The CDR3 DNA is TGTGCCAGCAGTTTAAGTGACCCTAGCTCTGGAAACACCATATATTTT.

The chain carries TRBV19 and TRBJ1-2, with D maybe TRBD1 (6 bases). The germline V gene encodes CDR1 LNHDA and CDR2 SQIVND (reference sequence). V lost 2 bases and J lost 6, with 10 bases in between. The CDR3 contains 13 residues. CDR3 nucleotides: TGTGCCAGTAGTATAAAGACAGGCCATGGCTACACCTTC. Its protein product is CASSIKTGHGYTF.

The chain combines TRBV4-1 with TRBJ2-1; the D is unclear. This CDR3 spans 15 amino acids. Germline CDR1 MGHRA, CDR2 YSYEKL. V gave up 5 bases and J gave up 2 bases, with 13 bases separating them. The DNA for the CDR3 is TGCGCCAGCAGCTCCCGACTGGAAACCTACAATGAGCAGTTCTTC. It specifies CASSSRLETYNEQFF.

This sequence joins TRBV6-5 and TRBJ2-5; D remains ambiguous. The germline CDR1 and CDR2 sequences are MNHEY and SVGAGI. V was shortened by 2 bases and J by 5 bases, with 12 bases between the two germline ends. CDR3 length equals 14 residues. DNA of the CDR3: TGTGCCAGCAGTTACCGAGCGCCCTGGGAGACCCAGTACTTC. Encoded protein: CASSYRAPWETQYF.

The chain uses TRBV5-1 and TRBJ2-5, with D possibly TRBD2 on 6 matching bases. V lost 4 bases, J lost 4 bases, and 14 bases lay in between. This CDR3 spans 14 amino acids. Germline lookup yields CDR1 SGHRS and CDR2 YFSETQ. CDR3: CASSKTGLAETQYF. CDR3 DNA sequence: TGCGCCAGCAGCAAGACGGGACTCGCAGAGACCCAGTACTTC.

In regard to this clone: Other DNA sequences in this sample translate to the same CDR3. The genes are TRBV27 and TRBJ1-1; 10 bases align to TRBD1. Germline assignment: CDR1 MNHEY and CDR2 SMNVEV (reference sequence). Germline trimming cut 6 bases from V and 0 bases from J; bases unmatched to any gene: 1. There are 14 residues in the CDR3. The CDR3 protein is CASRGQGMNTEAFF. The CDR3 nucleotides are TGTGCCAGCAGGGGACAGGGGATGAACACTGAAGCTTTCTTT.

Here the CDR3 reads CSASRSRRGNEQYF. CDR3 nucleotides: TGCAGTGCTAGTCGGTCTCGACGAGGAAATGAGCAGTACTTC. The rearrangement joins TRBV20-1 to TRBJ2-7; D ambiguous. The length of the CDR3 is 14 residues. CDR1 is DFQATT, CDR2 SNEGSKA, per germline (reference sequence). Trimming cost V 3 bases and J 7 bases, with 19 bases left between them.

The genes are TRBV27 and TRBJ2-7; possibly TRBD1 for D (6 bases). V was trimmed by 5 bases and J by 3 bases, leaving 26 bases between them. The CDR3 spans 18 residues. The germline gives CDR1 MNHEY, CDR2 SMNVEV (reference sequence). The CDR3 is CASSPLPTAGTGHYEQYF. The DNA of the CDR3 is TGTGCCAGCAGTCCCCTGCCCACCGCCGGGACGGGACACTACGAGCAGTACTTC.

This chain links TRBV5-1 with TRBJ2-2, with D unclear. The CDR3 is 13 amino acids. The germline V and J ends were trimmed by 6 bases and 7 bases, with 13 bases remaining between them. CDR1 is SGHRS, CDR2 YFSETQ, per germline. This CDR3 is CASTILPGGELFF. In DNA, the CDR3 is TGCGCCAGCACGATCCTCCCAGGCGGGGAGCTGTTTTTT.

The chain couples TRBV5-1 to TRBJ1-4, with TRBD1 identical over 8 bases. This CDR3 contains 15 residues. The V gene end was trimmed by 0 bases and the J gene end by 7 bases; junction bases not matched to a gene: 5. CDR1 and CDR2 from the germline V gene are SGHRS and YFSETQ. This chain's CDR3 is CASSLAQGASEKLFF. The CDR3 bases are TGCGCCAGCAGCTTGGCCCAGGGGGCGAGTGAAAAACTGTTTTTT.

The chain uses TRBV6-5 and TRBJ2-3, with 8 bases that match TRBD2. CDR1 is MNHEY, CDR2 SVGAGI, per germline. This CDR3 contains 15 residues. The J segment lost 1 base and the V segment lost 6 bases, leaving 6 bases of the junction unmatched. For the CDR3, the DNA is TGTGCCAGCAGACGCAGCGGGAGAGGCACAGATACGCAGTATTTT. As protein: CASRRSGRGTDTQYF.

The chain recombines TRBV29-1 with TRBJ1-2; TRBD1 might be the D (6 bases). The CDR3 consists of 11 residues. V was shortened by 4 bases and J by 8 bases, with 11 bases between the two germline ends. Germline values: CDR1 SQVTM, CDR2 ANQGSEA. The CDR3: CSVGAGVGYTF. The CDR3, as DNA: TGCAGCGTTGGAGCAGGGGTGGGCTACACCTTC.

The rearrangement uses TRBV7-9 and TRBJ1-6; TRBD1 agrees at 8 bases. The length of the CDR3 is 18 residues. Germline CDR1 reads SEHNR; CDR2 reads FQNEAQ (reference sequence). V shed 5 bases and J 4 bases; nucleotides not matched to a gene: 13. The CDR3 DNA follows: TGTGCCAGCAGCCGGGTAAGGACAGGGCGACCGTATAATTCACCCCTCCACTTT. Translation: CASSRVRTGRPYNSPLHF. Full variable domain (missing parts from reference TRBV7-9 and TRBJ1-6): DTGVSQNPRHKITKRGQNVTFRCDPISEHNRLYWYRQTLGQGPEFLTYFQNEAQLEKSRLLSDRFSAERPKGSFSTLEIQRTEQGDSAMYLCASSRVRTGRPYNSPLHFGNGTRLTVT.

V gene TRBV10-3 combines with J gene TRBJ1-1; D might be TRBD1 (6 bases). Trimming removed 3 bases from V and 2 bases from J, with 13 bases in between. CDR1 and CDR2 (germline): ENHRY, SYGVKD. This CDR3 is built from 15 residues. CDR3 in DNA: TGTGCCATCAGTGATATTGGGACATCTAACACTGAAGCTTTCTTT. Its translation: CAISDIGTSNTEAFF.

As DNA, the CDR3 is TGCGCCAGCAGCCAAGTACCACATACCGTTCAAGAGACCCAGTACTTC. Protein sequence: CASSQVPHTVQETQYF. The chain employs TRBV4-1 and TRBJ2-5; D is ambiguous. The CDR3 spans 16 residues. The V gene's germline CDR1 is MGHRA and CDR2 YSYEKL. V lost 1 base to trimming and J lost 2 bases, with 14 bases between them.

The chain links TRBV4-1 to TRBJ2-2, with 10 positions matching TRBD2. This CDR3 region has 17 residues. Trimming at V came to 3 bases and at J to 1 base, leaving 5 bases not matched to a gene. Germline values: CDR1 MGHRA, CDR2 YSYEKL. CDR3 sequence (DNA): TGCGCCAGCAGCCATTTTTCTAGCGGGAGGAACACCGGGGAGCTGTTTTTT. Translation: CASSHFSSGRNTGELFF.

The chain uses TRBV6-2 or TRBV6-3 and TRBJ1-1, with 8 bases that match TRBD1. This CDR3 is 14 amino acids long. The germline CDR1 and CDR2 sequences are MNHEY and SVGEGT. Trimming cost V 5 bases and J 5 bases; bases outside gene matches: 7. This chain's CDR3 is CASSDTGGRTEAFF. CDR3 in DNA: TGTGCCAGCAGTGATACAGGGGGACGGACTGAAGCTTTCTTT.

The DNA for the CDR3 is TGTGCCAGCAGCTTAGATCAGGGGTCGGAGACCCAGTACTTC. This codes for CASSLDQGSETQYF. The chain is built from TRBV7-9 and TRBJ2-5; D may be TRBD1 (6 bases). The CDR3 length is 14 residues. The V end was cut by 1 base, the J end by 5 bases, with 11 bases between. Germline V gene data show CDR1 as SEHNR and CDR2 as FQNEAQ (reference sequence).

This clone was picked up one time. This chain uses TRBV10-3 with TRBJ2-2, with 10 nucleotides matching TRBD1. The CDR3 has 13 residues. The germline CDR1 and CDR2 sequences are ENHRY and SYGVKD. Trimming removed 9 bases from V and 8 bases from J; junction bases left unmatched: 6. CDR3 DNA: TGTGCCATAACGGGACAGGGGATGGGGGAGCTGTTTTTT. Its translation is CAITGQGMGELFF.

This clone was seen just once. The chain uses TRBV28 and TRBJ2-2; 9 nucleotides agree with TRBD2. Germline trimming cut 6 bases from V and 8 bases from J; bases unmatched to any gene: 13. The V gene's germline CDR1 is MDHEN and CDR2 SYDVKM. The CDR3 spans 16 residues. CDR3 coding DNA: TGTGCCAGCAGCCAAGACAAGCGGGAGGCCGATGGGGAGCTGTTTTTT. This encodes CASSQDKREADGELFF.

The chain couples TRBV6-1 to TRBJ1-2; 8 positions match TRBD1. In germline, CDR1 is MNHNS, CDR2 SASEGT. V was clipped by 0 bases and J by 2 bases; unmatched bases: 11. The CDR3 contains 18 residues. The CDR3 coding sequence is TGTGCCAGCAGTGAAGCGCAAGGGGGGACAGGAGAAAACTATGGCTACACCTTC. It specifies CASSEAQGGTGENYGYTF.

This clone was observed once. The chain combines TRBV28 with TRBJ2-3; a weak D match, TRBD2 (6 bases). With 5 bases removed from V and 2 bases from J, the gap between germline ends came to 17 bases. CDR1 is MDHEN, CDR2 SYDVKM, per germline. CDR3 length equals 16 residues. The DNA of the CDR3 is TGTGCCAGCAGTCCATGGGTTAGCGGATACACAGATACGCAGTATTTT. Amino acids: CASSPWVSGYTDTQYF.

The genes are TRBV10-3 and TRBJ1-6; D remains unclear. Germline values: CDR1 ENHRY, CDR2 SYGVKD. Trimming left V 7 bases short and J 5 bases short, with 12 bases between. The CDR3 covers 14 residues. CDR3 sequence: CAITSDFNNSPLHF. In DNA form, the CDR3 reads TGTGCCATCACTTCGGACTTTAATAATTCACCCCTCCACTTT.

The rearrangement joins TRBV4-2 to TRBJ2-3, with TRBD2 matching 9 bases. J gave up 0 bases and V 3 bases, and 13 bases lay outside the gene matches. This CDR3 spans 19 amino acids. Germline-derived CDR1 and CDR2 are LGHNA and YNFKEQ. CDR3 bases: TGTGCCAGCAGCCAGGAATCCGGGACTAGCAGTCCTAGCACAGATACGCAGTATTTT. Its protein product is CASSQESGTSSPSTDTQYF.

V and J are TRBV24-1 and TRBJ2-1; maybe TRBD1 (5 bases). V lost 12 bases to trimming and J lost 3 bases, with 14 bases between them. This CDR3 has 13 amino acids. Germline CDR1 and CDR2: KGHDR and SFDVKD. The CDR3, as DNA: TGTGCCCCCCGGGTTGACAGCTACAATGAGCAGTTCTTC. Translated: CAPRVDSYNEQFF.

This chain links TRBV3-1 (or the pseudogene TRBV3-2) with TRBJ1-6, with D hard to call. Germline V gene data show CDR1 as LGHDT and CDR2 as YNNKEL (reference sequence). CDR3 length: 14 residues. The V end lost 1 base, the J end lost 11 bases, and 12 bases lay between the germline ends. The CDR3 sequence: CASSQGHGEPPLHF. The CDR3 DNA sequence: TGTGCCAGCAGCCAAGGCCACGGGGAGCCACCCCTCCACTTT.

This chain links TRBV6-5 with TRBJ1-1, with 7 bases lining up with TRBD1. Trimming at V came to 0 bases and at J to 3 bases, leaving 1 base not matched to a gene. The CDR3 loop spans 14 amino acids. Germline-derived CDR1 and CDR2 are MNHEY and SVGAGI. This CDR3 is CASSYSDRDTEAFF. The CDR3 DNA sequence: TGTGCCAGCAGTTACTCCGACAGGGACACTGAAGCTTTCTTT.

This chain joins TRBV18 and TRBJ1-5, with D tentatively TRBD1 (6 bases). Germline lookup yields CDR1 KGHSH and CDR2 LQKENI. The length of the CDR3 is 17 residues. V gave up 3 bases and J gave up 0 bases, with 15 bases separating them. CDR3 coding DNA: TGTGCCAGCTCACCCCTAAGGACAGTTAATAGCAATCAGCCCCAGCATTTT. Its protein is CASSPLRTVNSNQPQHF.